This T cell receptor beta chain was found in a study of CD8 T cell repertoires and HIV-1 epitope variants. In the study overall: T cells were stimulated with Twenty-five Gag and Nef peptides separately. Equal numbers of autologous T cell-negative cells presented antigen to enriched T cells. Study findings and constraints: Some ten antigen-specific TCR beta clonotypes were found; roughly six seemed cross-reactive to variants.

The germline CDR1 and CDR2 sequences are MNHNS and SASEGT. This CDR3 contains 15 residues. V was pared by 0 bases and J by 0 bases, with 8 bases between. Only in-frame clones appear in the TCRdb table, and some are missing; sequencing was by immunoSEQ multiplex PCR. This sample yields roughly 5,400 clones, of which 55% to 70% are seen a single time; roughly 40% belongs to the top ten. About this clone itself: Its antigen is currently unknown.

The sequencing input was cultured CD8+ T cells derived from PBMCs. The chain recombines TRBV6-1 with TRBJ1-1; D possibly corresponds to TRBD1 (5 bases). This TCR derives from a male donor with HIV. The CDR3 loop is CASSEAAGLNTEAFF. The CDR3 DNA follows: TGTGCCAGCAGTGAAGCGGCAGGGCTGAACACTGAAGCTTTCTTT.